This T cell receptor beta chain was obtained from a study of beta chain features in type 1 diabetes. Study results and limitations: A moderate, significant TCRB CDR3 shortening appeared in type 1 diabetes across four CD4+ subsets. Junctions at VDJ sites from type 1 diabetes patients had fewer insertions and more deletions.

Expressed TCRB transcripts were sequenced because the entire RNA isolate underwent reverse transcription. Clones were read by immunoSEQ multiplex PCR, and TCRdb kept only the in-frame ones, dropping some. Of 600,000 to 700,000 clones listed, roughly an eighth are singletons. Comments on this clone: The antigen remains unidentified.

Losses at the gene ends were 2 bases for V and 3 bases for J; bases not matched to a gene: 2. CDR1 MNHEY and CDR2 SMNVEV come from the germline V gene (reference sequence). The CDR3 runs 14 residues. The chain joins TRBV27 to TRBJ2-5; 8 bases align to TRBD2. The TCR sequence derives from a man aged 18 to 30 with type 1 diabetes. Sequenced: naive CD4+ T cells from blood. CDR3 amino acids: CASSLGTREETQYF. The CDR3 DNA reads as TGTGCCAGCAGTTTAGGGACTAGGGAAGAGACCCAGTACTTC.